What follows describes a single TCR beta chain. As yet, its antigen is unknown. Generated by immunoSEQ multiplex PCR, the TCRdb table keeps only in-frame clones and is missing some. The table lists 150,000 to 200,000 clones, 90% of them singletons. The sample comes from a study of T cell responses to AZD1222 COVID-19 vaccine. The CDR3 is 11 amino acids. V gave up 0 bases and J gave up 14 bases, with 10 bases separating them. Whole-study findings and limits: Females made up more of the donors, who were largely white British, and clonal diversity may have come out too low. All repertoire sampling was performed exclusively after the peak T cell response.

This chain links TRBV12-3 or TRBV12-4 with TRBJ1-2; D call uncertain. This sequence originates from an adult who received the AZD1222 COVID-19 vaccine. The sample consisted of peripheral blood, taken 28 days after the second AZD1222 dose. The chain's CDR3 is CASSLAGLRTF. The CDR3 coding sequence is TGTGCCAGCAGTTTAGCTGGACTCAGGACCTTC.